One sample yielded the 10 T cell receptor beta chains listed below, sequenced in a study of spatial heterogeneity in lung cancer. Time point given: sample taken at primary tumor resection. The input material, whole RNA from tumor, nontumor lung or frozen PBMC, was sequenced unsorted. TCRdb itself ran the 5' RACE reads through MiXCR, one entry per CDR3 protein. The table records 10,000 to 15,000 distinct CDR3 sequences, roughly 3.9% of them present only once. The sample was PBMCs, taken at surgery. All receptors come from a male donor with early-stage non-small cell lung cancer.

This clonotype was found many times. This beta chain is off target for a library built for alpha chains, so its abundance means little. The chain combines TRBV28 with TRBJ2-7; D tentatively fits TRBD1 or TRBD2 (6 bases each). CDR1 and CDR2 from the germline V gene are MDHEN and SYDVKM. This CDR3 has 14 residues. Between the trimmed V and J ends, which lost 5 bases and 4 bases, there was a span of 15 bases. The CDR3 DNA sequence: TGTGCCAGCAGTCCCCCCGGGGGCGGATACGAGCAGTACTTC. It yields the protein CASSPPGGGYEQYF.

This clonotype was observed at least ten times. This beta chain is a stray read from a library made for alpha chains; its abundance is not meaningful. The chain joins TRBV20-1 to TRBJ1-4; possible D gene TRBD1, 6 bases. V shed 4 bases and J shed 5 bases, with 20 bases lying between them. CDR1 DFQATT and CDR2 SNEGSKA come from the germline V gene (reference sequence). This CDR3 has 16 residues. CDR3 protein: CSAKGLGDNTNEKLFF. CDR3 DNA sequence: TGCAGTGCTAAAGGGCTGGGGGACAACACAAATGAAAAACTGTTTTTT.

About this clonotype itself: This beta chain slipped into a library made for alpha chains as a stray read, so its size is not meaningful. The chain recombines TRBV13 with TRBJ2-5; no clear D gene. This CDR3 is 15 amino acids long. The germline V gene encodes CDR1 PRHDT and CDR2 FYEKMQ (reference sequence). V lost 2 bases, J lost 4 bases, and 14 bases lay in between. This chain's CDR3 is CASSLLRGVGETQYF. The CDR3 DNA reads as TGTGCCAGCAGCTTATTGAGAGGAGTTGGAGAGACCCAGTACTTC.

In its sample, this clonotype was seen many times. This beta chain lies outside the target of a library built for alpha chains; its clone size means little. The V gene is TRBV28, the J gene TRBJ1-1, with TRBD1 as a possible D gene (5 bases). This CDR3 has 13 residues. Germline CDR1 MDHEN, CDR2 SYDVKM. V gave up 8 bases and J gave up 7 bases, with 17 bases separating them. The CDR3 sequence: CASRGGVQVEAFF. The DNA for the CDR3 is TGTGCCAGCCGGGGGGGGGTACAGGTTGAAGCTTTCTTT.

Turning to this clonotype: This beta chain came through as a stray read in a library set up for alpha chains, and its size says little. The chain uses TRBV7-2 and TRBJ2-5, with TRBD2 matching 7 bases. The CDR3 has 16 amino acids. Germline values: CDR1 SGHTA, CDR2 FQGNSA. J was trimmed by 5 bases and V by 0 bases; bases with no gene match: 9. CDR3 region: CASSLARRGGRETQYF. The CDR3 nucleotides read TGTGCCAGCAGCTTAGCGAGGCGCGGGGGTCGGGAGACCCAGTACTTC.

This clonotype was found many times. A library prepared for alpha chains yielded this beta chain as an off-target read; its size is of little meaning. This chain joins TRBV2 and TRBJ2-5; no definite D call. The CDR3 is made up of 16 amino acids. Per the germline V gene, CDR1 is SNHLY and CDR2 is FYNNEI. V shed 6 bases and J shed 5 bases, with 22 bases lying between them. The CDR3 bases are TGTGCCAGCAGGAGTTTTGGGTCGCCCTTGGGGGAGACCCAGTACTTC. This translates into CASRSFGSPLGETQYF. The complete variable domain, with remaining parts taken from reference TRBV2 and TRBJ2-5, reads EPEVTQTPSHQVTQMGQEVILRCVPISNHLYFYWYRQILGQKVEFLVSFYNNEISEKSEIFDDQFSVERPDGSNFTLKIRSTKLEDSAMYFCASRSFGSPLGETQYFGPGTRLLVL.

This clonotype has ten or more counts. This beta chain is an unintended read in a library built for alpha chains; its size means little. The chain carries TRBV6-1 and TRBJ2-5; D might be TRBD1 (6 bases). The CDR3 contains 16 residues. Germline CDR1 and CDR2: MNHNS and SASEGT. Trimming removed 4 bases from V and 5 bases from J, with 20 bases in between. The CDR3 sequence is CASSAPAGAHGETQYF. Here the CDR3 DNA reads TGTGCCAGCAGTGCCCCCGCAGGGGCCCACGGTGAGACCCAGTACTTC.

Worth noting for this clonotype: Since the library was made to target alpha chains, this beta chain is a stray read and its abundance is not meaningful. The V and J genes are TRBV7-2 and TRBJ2-7, with TRBD1 matching over 8 bases. V gave up 4 bases and J gave up 4 bases; unmatched junction bases: 6. CDR1 SGHTA and CDR2 FQGNSA come from the germline V gene. This CDR3 region has 14 residues. The CDR3 DNA is TGTGCCAGCAGCTCCCGACAGGGGCCATACGAGCAGTACTTC. Protein product: CASSSRQGPYEQYF.

This clonotype was detected ten times or more. Little can be read into the size of this beta chain, an off-target read in a library designed for alpha chains. The V gene is TRBV12-3 or TRBV12-4, the J gene TRBJ2-1; D gene unclear. The V end lost 1 base, the J end lost 0 bases, and 13 bases lay between the germline ends. This CDR3 has 17 amino acids. The CDR3 sequence: CASSLGSLSSSYNEQFF. CDR3 nucleotides: TGTGCCAGCAGTTTAGGGTCACTATCCTCCTCCTACAATGAGCAGTTCTTC.

This clonotype has a count of ten or more. A library made for alpha chains picked up this beta chain off target, so its size means little. This rearrangement joins TRBV7-6 to TRBJ2-2, with a weak D call TRBD2 (5 bases). V lost 4 bases and J 7 bases, leaving 7 bases between the germline ends. Germline assignment: CDR1 SGHVS and CDR2 FNYEAQ. This CDR3 comprises 12 residues. The CDR3 sequence: CASSSDFGELFF. The DNA of the CDR3 is TGTGCCAGCAGCTCGGACTTCGGGGAGCTGTTTTTT.